This T cell receptor (beta chain) comes out of a study of cytomegalovirus exposure and HLA in healthy donors. About the research overall: An earlier analysis found fewer than 140 million unique TCR beta sequences from around 180 million T cells. Study observations and caveats: Several V segments, TRBV6-2 and TRBV6-3 among them, could not be told apart and were dropped. With later analysis, a missense DCLRE1C variant became linked to TCR beta V- and J-gene trimming.

Germline-derived CDR1 and CDR2 are SGHNT and YYREEE (reference sequence). This CDR3 region has 15 residues. The ends lost 2 bases at V and 4 bases at J; junction bases unmatched: 7. The PCR was carried out with 60 Vbeta primers and 13 Jbeta primers. Data came from immunoSEQ multiplex PCR; TCRdb stores just in-frame clones and leaves some out. Altogether 40,000 to 45,000 clones are present, approximately 90% being singletons, with the ten largest covering about 8%. To note about this clone: Its specificity is not known.

The chain carries TRBV5-4 and TRBJ2-5; TRBD2 matches at 8 bases. The specimen was PBMCs. This sequence originates from a woman aged 40 to 49 in good health and CMV-seropositive. CDR3: CASSFGPGLGETQYF. In DNA form, the CDR3 reads TGTGCCAGCAGCTTTGGGCCGGGACTAGGAGAGACCCAGTACTTC.